Given below is one T cell receptor (beta chain) in context. This clonotype was seen a single time. No cognate antigen has been identified for it. The record has no base qualities; no much larger clone is one base away. A single read offers scant evidence. RNA was extracted using the RNeasy kit, and roughly 0.5 to 1 ug of the RNA was reverse transcribed with random hexamers. TCR beta CDR3 regions were amplified with the immunoSEQ multiplex PCR assay covering 54 Vbeta and 13 Jbeta segments. To correct PCR amplification bias, a synthetic template baseline was used for both primer optimization and computational correction. The study's own analysis went as follows. Reads were annotated to V, D and J genes per IMGT and analyzed with immunoSEQ Analyzer, keeping only productive sequences. To calculate clonality, Shannon entropy was normalized by log2 of the number of productive unique sequences and then subtracted from one. Public and private clones were assessed among the 100 most prevalent clones of each patient and control. Clones were defined as Susac-specific when absent from the healthy and MS cohorts, from about 1,100 published viral clones and from other ImmuneACCESS disease sequences. TCRdb applied fastp at Q25 and MiXCR to the public reads, then kept only in-frame beta chains. For every CDR3 protein sequence, its rows merge into one entry that carries the most common genes and DNA. The V and J calls here are based on TCRdb, not the publication. In this sample the table shows roughly 150,000 distinct CDR3 sequences, nearly 97% of which occur a single time. Under 0.15% of the sample is in the top ten clones.

Ends trimmed: V by 3 bases, J by 3 bases; bases unmatched to a gene: 1. From the germline V gene, CDR1 is MRHNA and CDR2 is SNTAGT. Inclusive of the bounding cysteine and phenylalanine, the CDR3 is 14 residues long. Left in the record is the CDR3 DNA by itself, 42 bases read in frame from the first base. These data originate in a study of CD8 T cells in Susac syndrome (dated by TCRdb to between 2017 and 2020). For context, the study as a whole: The study used repertoire sequencing to test whether antigen drove CD8+ T cell activation and differentiation in Susac syndrome. The study compared CD8+ T cell repertoire clonality among roughly 12 healthy donors, 14 Susac syndrome patients and approximately 16 multiple sclerosis patients.

The study at large found these results: The TCR sequencing and HLA analysis was acknowledged to have included a relatively small number of individuals.

High-throughput TCR beta sequencing profiled peripheral blood CD8+ and CD4+ T cells from healthy donors, Susac syndrome patients and multiple sclerosis patients. Multiple sclerosis controls were treatment-naive patients with stable or active relapsing-remitting disease fulfilling revised McDonald criteria. Bulk CD8+ and CD4+ T cells were purified by magnetic negative isolation, whereas CD8+ TEMRA cells were enriched by FACS. Blood was drawn into EDTA tubes, processed within 24 hours, and PBMCs were isolated by density gradient centrifugation. PBMCs intended for TCR sequencing were frozen in liquid nitrogen and were later thawed in a 37 degrees C water bath. The sorted or isolated CD4+, CD8+ and CD8+ TEMRA cells reached a purity of at least 90%.

The rearranged chain carries TRBV6-4 and TRBJ2-3, with 9 bases matching TRBD2. The TCR comes from a human donor with multiple sclerosis. Sequenced input: CD8+ T cells from PBMCs. Read as DNA, the sequence is TGTGCCAGCAGTGATGCGGGGGGGACAGATACGCAGTATTTT. Its amino acids are CASSDAGGTDTQYF.